This T cell receptor (beta chain) was profiled in a study of cytomegalovirus exposure and HLA in healthy donors. Study-wide findings and caveats: The authors considered a cluster of highly shared sequence variants likely to be a sequencing artifact. In terms of immune exposure information, only CMV serostatus was available.

The CDR3 is 14 amino acids. Germline V gene data show CDR1 as LGHNT and CDR2 as FRNRAP. J was trimmed by 7 bases and V by 3 bases; bases with no gene match: 4. Note on this clone: Its antigen is unidentified.

The PCR used 60 Vbeta and 13 Jbeta primers. TCRdb's copy holds only in-frame clones and misses some; the assay was immunoSEQ multiplex PCR. Of 150,000 to 200,000 clones in the sample, roughly 73% were seen once. Sequencing input: PBMCs. This TCR was recovered from a man aged 18 to 30 in good health and CMV-seropositive. The chain joins TRBV12-5 to TRBJ2-4; 9 nucleotides match TRBD1. CDR3 sequence (DNA): TGTGCTAGTGGTTTAACAGGGGGCTCGAACATTCAGTACTTC. As protein: CASGLTGGSNIQYF. The variable domain in full, with the rest retrieved from reference TRBV12-5 and TRBJ2-4, is DARVTQTPRHKVTEMGQEVTMRCQPILGHNTVFWYRQTMMQGLELLAYFRNRAPLDDSGMPKDRFSAEMPDATLATLKIQPSEPRDSAVYFCASGLTGGSNIQYFGAGTRLSVL.